Listed below are T cell receptor beta chains from one sample, sequenced in a study of response to subunit inactivated influenza vaccine. TCRdb redid the calling of the RT-PCR reads with MiXCR, one entry per CDR3 protein. Among hundreds of thousands of distinct CDR3 sequences, about 11% were seen once, and the ten largest hold approximately 9.9%. The data also belong to a second study, concerning T cells expressing NK-cell markers.

Material: PBMCs from blood, obtained on the day of vaccination. The receptor source for this set is a man between 50 and 59 years old who received an inactivated influenza vaccine. Both conserved end residues are part of each CDR3. The order of the fields is clone size, J gene, D gene, V gene, CDR3 DNA, CDR3 protein. The D gene is left open where the match is weak. The listing skips clone size in some rows; elsewhere it reads once, few, many or a size class.

-,TRBJ1-1,-,TRBV3-1,TGTGCCAGCAGCCAATATTTCGCAGAAGCTTTCTTT,CASSQYFAEAFF
-,TRBJ2-1,-,TRBV20-1,TGCAGTGCTAGCCGCGGGAATTCATACGACAATGAGCAGTTCTTC,CSASRGNSYDNEQFF
many,TRBJ2-2,-,TRBV6-5,TGTGCCAGCAGTTACTCGGAAGTCTTAGGGGAGCTGTTTTTT,CASSYSEVLGELFF
-,TRBJ2-5,TRBD1,TRBV5-1,TGCGCCAGCATCCCGGGACAGGGAGAGACCCAGTACTTC,CASIPGQGETQYF
-,TRBJ2-5,TRBD2,TRBV4-1,TGCGCCAGCAGCCAGCCTACTAGCGGGAGCCGAGAGACCCAGTACTTC,CASSQPTSGSRETQYF
many,TRBJ2-1,TRBD2,TRBV4-3,TGCGCCAGCAGCCAACTAAGCGGGGGGGCCGGGTACAATGAGCAGTTCTTC,CASSQLSGGAGYNEQFF
few,TRBJ2-3,TRBD2,TRBV20-1,TGCAGTGCTAGTCTGCCTAGCGGGAGGAACACAGATACGCAGTATTTT,CSASLPSGRNTDTQYF
-,TRBJ2-7,-,TRBV6-2/TRBV6-3,TGTGCCAGCAGTTACAGCAGGGGTTTTTACGAGCAGTACTTC,CASSYSRGFYEQYF
-,TRBJ2-7,-,TRBV6-1,TGTGCCAGCAGTGAGAGGGTCCCGTCTACGAAGCAGTACTTC,CASSERVPSTKQYF
-,TRBJ2-2,TRBD1,TRBV4-3,TGCGCCAGCAGCCAAGAGGACAGGGACACCGGGGAGCTGTTTTTT,CASSQEDRDTGELFF
many,TRBJ2-2,TRBD1,TRBV7-9,TGTGCCAGCAGTCAAGGACAGGGGGCCGGTGGGGAGCTGTTTTTT,CASSQGQGAGGELFF
few,TRBJ2-5,TRBD1,TRBV13,TGTGCCAGCAGCCCCGACAGGGGTTTGGAGACCCAGTACTTC,CASSPDRGLETQYF
many,TRBJ2-7,-,TRBV4-2,TGTGCCAGCAGCCAAGATCTTCGCAGTACAGACGACGAGCAGTACTTC,CASSQDLRSTDDEQYF
-,TRBJ2-1,-,TRBV7-6,TGTGCCAGCAGCTTATACGGGGCCTATGAGCAGTTCTTC,CASSLYGAYEQFF
-,TRBJ2-7,-,TRBV7-9,TGTGCCAGCAGCTTAAGGTCGGACGAGCAGTACTTC,CASSLRSDEQYF
few,TRBJ2-1,TRBD2,TRBV28,TGTGCCAGCAGTTTATTAGGACTAGCGGGAGAAACCCCGGTGAATGAGCAGTTCTTC,CASSLLGLAGETPVNEQFF
-,TRBJ2-2,TRBD2,TRBV7-9,TGTGCCAGCAGCGTAACTAGCGCGGGGACCGGGGAGCTGTTTTTT,CASSVTSAGTGELFF
-,TRBJ2-1,TRBD2,TRBV7-9,TGTGCCGGGGGACTAGCGGCCTACAATGAGCAGTTCTTC,CAGGLAAYNEQFF
-,TRBJ2-7,TRBD1,TRBV28,TGTGCCAGCAGTATTGCCGGGACAGGCCTTACCCTGGAAGGAAAGGAGCAGTACTTC,CASSIAGTGLTLEGKEQYF
-,TRBJ2-2,TRBD2,TRBV7-6,TGTGCCAGCAGACAAAACCGAACATGGAGCGGGAGAGGTGTCGGGGAGCTGTTTTTT,CASRQNRTWSGRGVGELFF
few,TRBJ2-1,-,TRBV7-2,TGTGCCAGCAGCTCCACCGGGGGACTTTATATCAGTGAGCAGTTCTTC,CASSSTGGLYISEQFF
few,TRBJ2-2,TRBD2,TRBV14,TGTGCCAGCAGCCCCCTTGCCGGGAGGGGGAACACCGGGGAGCTGTTTTTT,CASSPLAGRGNTGELFF
-,TRBJ2-1,TRBD2,TRBV20-1,TGCAGTGCTAGGCGGGGGGGCCTTCATGAGCAGTTCTTC,CSARRGGLHEQFF
-,TRBJ1-1,TRBD1,TRBV4-1,TGCGCCAGCAGCACAGAACAGGGGCTCATGAACACTGAAGCTTTCTTT,CASSTEQGLMNTEAFF
-,TRBJ2-3,TRBD1,TRBV15,TGTGCCACCTCTGGACAGGGTGGGAGCACAGATACGCAGTATTTT,CATSGQGGSTDTQYF
few,TRBJ2-1,TRBD2,TRBV5-1,TGCGCCAGCAGCTTGGGGCTAGCGGGAGTTGGCAATGAGCAGTTCTTC,CASSLGLAGVGNEQFF
few,TRBJ2-3,-,TRBV7-9,TGTGCCAGCAGCCCCTCGGTGGGACGGACTAGCACAGATACGCAGTATTTT,CASSPSVGRTSTDTQYF
-,TRBJ1-1,-,TRBV12-3/TRBV12-4,TGTGCCAGCAGTTTGCTGCGCCACACTGAAGCTTTCTTT,CASSLLRHTEAFF
-,TRBJ1-3,-,TRBV3-1,TGTGACAGCAGCCCTACAGAGCAGACCGGAAACACCATATATTTT,CDSSPTEQTGNTIYF